The 12 T cell receptor beta chains below were found in one sample sequenced in a study of radiation and T cells in renal cell carcinoma. Time point described: baseline pretreatment blood. Treatment meaning: 15 Gy SBRT to primary tumor, nephrectomy 4 weeks later. Clones were sequenced by immunoSEQ multiplex PCR, and TCRdb holds only the in-frame ones, with some missing. The data contain approximately 140,000 clones, roughly nine tenths of them singletons. This sample comprised blood, obtained from a patient whose treatment included radiotherapy and nephrectomy. Receptor source: a woman aged 70-85 years with renal cell carcinoma.

This chain links TRBV7-2 with TRBJ2-2; D possibly matches TRBD1 or TRBD2 (5 bases each). Germline CDR1 and CDR2: SGHTA and FQGNSA. The CDR3 runs 13 residues. Trimming left V 7 bases short and J 7 bases short, with 13 bases between. The CDR3 protein is CASTPRGSGELFF. CDR3 sequence (DNA): TGTGCCAGCACCCCACGGGGCAGCGGGGAGCTGTTTTTT.

This clone has a single count. The chain has TRBV18 and TRBJ2-7, with D unresolved. Trimming removed 6 bases from V and 2 bases from J, with 11 bases in between. This CDR3 region has 13 residues. Germline V CDR1 and CDR2: KGHSH, LQKENI. The CDR3 reads CASSMGTTYEQYF. The CDR3 nucleotides are TGTGCCAGCTCCATGGGCACGACCTACGAGCAGTACTTC.

The genes are TRBV9 and TRBJ2-7; 9 bases line up with TRBD2. This CDR3 contains 13 residues. J was trimmed by 7 bases and V by 0 bases; bases with no gene match: 2. Germline V CDR1 and CDR2: SGDLS, YYNGEE. The CDR3 sequence: CASSVVSGGEQYF. The CDR3 DNA follows: TGTGCCAGCAGCGTAGTTAGCGGGGGAGAGCAGTACTTC.

The V call is TRBV6-5, the J call TRBJ1-1, with D hard to call. The germline gives CDR1 MNHEY, CDR2 SVGAGI. The CDR3 contains 14 residues. V lost 10 bases to trimming and J lost 0 bases, with 15 bases between them. This chain's CDR3 is CATGTAILNTEAFF. CDR3 in DNA: TGTGCCACTGGTACGGCGATTTTGAACACTGAAGCTTTCTTT.

CDR3 residues: CASSLEAGSDTQYF. CDR3 nucleotides: TGCGCCAGCAGCTTGGAGGCAGGGTCAGATACGCAGTATTTT. V is TRBV5-1 and J is TRBJ2-3; possibly TRBD1 for D (5 bases). V lost 0 bases and J lost 4, with 9 bases in between. Germline V gene lookup returns CDR1 SGHRS and CDR2 YFSETQ. The CDR3 totals 14 residues. Combining the CDR3 with reference TRBV5-1 and TRBJ2-3 gives the whole variable domain KAGVTQTPRYLIKTRGQQVTLSCSPISGHRSVSWYQQTPGQGLQFLFEYFSETQRNKGNFPGRFSGRQFSNSRSEMNVSTLELGDSALYLCASSLEAGSDTQYFGPGTRLTVL.

The gene calls are TRBV15 and TRBJ1-2; 7 bases fit TRBD1. After removal of 1 base from V and 6 bases from J, the junction contained 2 bases not matched to a gene. Germline CDR1 reads LNHNV; CDR2 reads YYDKDF (reference sequence). The CDR3 is 13 amino acids. The CDR3 region has the DNA TGTGCCACCAGCAGAGGGCAGGGGGATGGCTACACCTTC. Its protein is CATSRGQGDGYTF.

The chain recombines TRBV11-3 with TRBJ2-7; D may be TRBD1 (5 bases). The CDR3 has 15 residues. Germline V gene sequence: CDR1 SGHNT, CDR2 YENEEA. V was shortened by 6 bases and J by 4 bases, with 19 bases between the two germline ends. The CDR3 reads CASSSKGSPYYEQYF. CDR3 DNA sequence: TGTGCCAGCAGTTCTAAGGGGTCTCCGTATTACGAGCAGTACTTC.

The chain employs TRBV5-1 and TRBJ1-1; D is undetermined. Germline CDR1 reads SGHRS; CDR2 reads YFSETQ. V lost 4 bases and J 1 base, leaving 11 bases between the germline ends. This CDR3 contains 14 residues. In DNA, the CDR3 is TGCGCCAGCAGCGGGAGTCCAGGGAACACTGAAGCTTTCTTT. Protein sequence: CASSGSPGNTEAFF.

The rearrangement uses TRBV5-5 and TRBJ2-7; no reliable D call. Per germline, CDR1 SGHKS and CDR2 YYEKEE (reference sequence). Between the trimmed V and J ends, which lost 4 bases and 5 bases, there was a span of 10 bases. The CDR3 sequence is 12 residues long. The CDR3 loop reads CASSPGLDEQYF. CDR3 DNA: TGTGCCAGCAGCCCCGGGCTGGACGAGCAGTACTTC.

The V and J genes are TRBV14 and TRBJ2-2, with D perhaps being TRBD1 or TRBD2 (5 bases each). V lost 1 base and J 4 bases, leaving 10 bases between the germline ends. This CDR3 is 15 amino acids long. Germline assignment: CDR1 SGHDN and CDR2 FVKESK. CDR3 in DNA: TGTGCCAGCAGCCAAGTTAATGGGGGCACCGGGGAGCTGTTTTTT. Protein product: CASSQVNGGTGELFF.

V is TRBV30 and J is TRBJ1-4; TRBD1 might be the D (6 bases). The germline V gene encodes CDR1 GTSNPN and CDR2 SVGIG (reference sequence). Trimming stripped 4 bases from V and 5 bases from J, with 14 bases between. The CDR3 has 14 amino acids. The CDR3 DNA sequence: TGTGCCTGGACACCCAGGGGAAAGAATGAAAAACTGTTTTTT. Translation: CAWTPRGKNEKLFF. Filled out from reference TRBV30 and TRBJ1-4, the complete variable domain reads SQTIHQWPATLVQPVGSPLSLECTVEGTSNPNLYWYRQAAGRGLQLLFYSVGIGQISSEVPQNLSASRPQDRQFILSSKKLLLSDSGFYLCAWTPRGKNEKLFFGSGTQLSVL.

The chain links TRBV19 to TRBJ1-3; no reliable D call. The CDR3 spans 13 residues. The germline CDR1 and CDR2 sequences are LNHDA and SQIVND (reference sequence). V dropped 6 bases and J dropped 4 bases, with 10 bases sitting between them. The CDR3 DNA sequence: TGTGCCAGTAGCCGTACGACAGGAAACACCATATATTTT. Translation gives CASSRTTGNTIYF.